These 14 T cell receptor beta chains share one sample of origin, sequenced in a study of beta chain features in type 1 diabetes. The study, taken as a whole, reports: Shortening that was moderate but significant affected the TCRB CDR3s of Type 1 diabetes patients in all four CD4+ subsets.

The antigens of these receptors remain unknown. Since all of the isolated RNA was reverse transcribed, expressed TCRB transcripts were what got sequenced. Profiling relied on immunoSEQ multiplex PCR, and the TCRdb table lists in-frame clones only, not all of them. Among about 240,000 clones listed, 11% to 15% were seen once. The sequenced material came from naive CD4+ T cells from blood. The receptors were sampled from a man in his thirties or forties with type 1 diabetes.

The chain joins TRBV4-1 to TRBJ2-3; D perhaps matches TRBD2 (5 bases). CDR3 length: 12 residues. CDR1 is MGHRA and CDR2 is YSYEKL in the germline V gene. V was trimmed by 1 base and J by 10 bases, leaving 9 bases between them. Here the CDR3 DNA reads TGCGCCAGCAGCCAAGTCCCCGGGGCGCAGTATTTT. It translates to CASSQVPGAQYF.

This clone was seen only a few times. This chain links TRBV2 with TRBJ1-1, with 9 bases fitting TRBD1. There are 14 residues in the CDR3. J lost 2 bases, V lost 8 bases, and 6 bases had no gene match. CDR1 is SNHLY, CDR2 FYNNEI, per germline. This CDR3 reads CASGATGGNTEAFF. The CDR3 nucleotides are TGTGCCAGCGGGGCTACAGGGGGCAACACTGAAGCTTTCTTT.

A few counts support this clone. The chain uses TRBV6-6 and TRBJ2-7, with 8 bases lining up with TRBD1. J lost 6 bases, V lost 2 bases, and 6 bases had no gene match. The germline gives CDR1 MNHNY, CDR2 SVGAGI (reference sequence). This CDR3 is 14 amino acids long. In DNA, the CDR3 is TGTGCCAGCAGTTACCTGGACAGGGCCGGCGAGCAGTACTTC. Translating gives CASSYLDRAGEQYF.

This chain joins TRBV7-6 and TRBJ1-1; D call uncertain. Trimming took off 4 bases at V and 11 bases at J, with 20 bases between the two ends. CDR1 is SGHVS, CDR2 FNYEAQ, per germline. The length of the CDR3 is 14 residues. CDR3 in DNA: TGTGCCAGCAGCTCCCGACTTATATCGAGTGAGGCTTTCTTT. Protein: CASSSRLISSEAFF.

In this sample, this clone turned up a few times. The chain uses TRBV5-4 and TRBJ1-1; no firm D call. The V gene lost 4 bases and the J gene lost 1 base, with 20 bases spanning the gap. This CDR3 region has 17 residues. CDR1 and CDR2 (germline): SGHNT, YYREEE (reference sequence). CDR3: CASSRTPGSESNTEAFF. The CDR3 DNA reads as TGTGCCAGCAGCCGCACGCCCGGATCGGAGTCGAACACTGAAGCTTTCTTT.

The chain links TRBV7-9 to TRBJ2-1, with 8 positions matching TRBD2. Germline CDR1 SEHNR, CDR2 FQNEAQ (reference sequence). J was trimmed by 0 bases and V by 5 bases; bases with no gene match: 6. This CDR3 comprises 16 residues. CDR3 coding DNA: TGTGCCAGCAGCCCTCGAAGCGGGAGCTCCTACAATGAGCAGTTCTTC. This gives the protein CASSPRSGSSYNEQFF.

J is TRBJ1-2 and V is TRBV9; D perhaps matches TRBD1 (5 bases). V gave up 3 bases and J gave up 4 bases, with 13 bases separating them. This CDR3 is built from 14 residues. The germline CDR1 and CDR2 sequences are SGDLS and YYNGEE. CDR3 sequence reads: CASSETEFLYGYTF. CDR3 sequence (DNA): TGTGCCAGCAGCGAGACAGAGTTCCTCTATGGCTACACCTTC.

The sample holds a few counts of this clone. The rearrangement joins TRBV5-6 to TRBJ1-5; 8 nucleotides line up with TRBD1. Germline loops: CDR1 SGHDT, CDR2 YYEEEE. The CDR3 consists of 13 residues. The V gene end was trimmed by 4 bases and the J gene end by 11 bases; junction bases not matched to a gene: 8. The CDR3 coding sequence is TGTGCCAGCAGCATAGGGACAGGTCTTGCCCAGCATTTT. Translating it yields CASSIGTGLAQHF. The variable domain in full, with the rest retrieved from reference TRBV5-6 and TRBJ1-5, is DAGVTQSPTHLIKTRGQQVTLRCSPKSGHDTVSWYQQALGQGPQFIFQYYEEEERQRGNFPDRFSGHQFPNYSSELNVNALLLGDSALYLCASSIGTGLAQHFGDGTRLSIL.

The chain couples TRBV30 to TRBJ1-5; unclear D gene. CDR3 length: 15 residues. The ends were cut back, 7 bases at V and 4 bases at J, with 20 bases in the middle. The germline V gene has CDR1 GTSNPN and CDR2 SVGIG (reference sequence). CDR3 DNA sequence: TGTGCCTCTTCACGCGCGGACTTACTGAATCAGCCCCAGCATTTT. It codes for CASSRADLLNQPQHF.

The CDR3 nucleotides read TGTGCCAGCAGTCTCTCTCAGGGGTCAGATACGCAGTATTTT. Translating it yields CASSLSQGSDTQYF. V gene TRBV6-5 combines with J gene TRBJ2-3; D might be TRBD1 (6 bases). Germline lookup yields CDR1 MNHEY and CDR2 SVGAGI. This CDR3 contains 14 residues. Trimming removed 5 bases from V and 4 bases from J, with 13 bases in between.

The genes are TRBV11-2 and TRBJ2-5; D perhaps matches TRBD1 (5 bases). Deletions cut 1 base from V and 1 base from J, with 7 bases between. Germline loops: CDR1 SGHAT, CDR2 FQNNGV. The CDR3 runs 14 residues. The CDR3 loop is CASSLGGSQETQYF. The CDR3 DNA follows: TGTGCCAGCAGCTTAGGGGGCAGCCAAGAGACCCAGTACTTC. Using reference TRBV11-2 and TRBJ2-5 for the parts outside the CDR3, the full variable domain is EAGVAQSPRYKIIEKRQSVAFWCNPISGHATLYWYQQILGQGPKLLIQFQNNGVVDDSQLPKDRFSAERLKGVDSTLKIQPAKLEDSAVYLCASSLGGSQETQYFGPGTRLLVL.

J is TRBJ1-2 and V is TRBV5-8; 7 bases are a match to TRBD1. The J segment lost 8 bases and the V segment lost 4 bases, leaving 8 bases of the junction unmatched. This CDR3 has 13 amino acids. The germline gives CDR1 SGHTS, CDR2 YDEGEE. CDR3 region: CASSPDRVKGYTF. CDR3 nucleotide sequence: TGTGCCAGCAGCCCCGACAGGGTGAAGGGCTACACCTTC. Supplemented by reference TRBV5-8 and TRBJ1-2, the full variable domain reads EAGVTQSPTHLIKTRGQQATLRCSPISGHTSVYWYQQALGLGLQFLLWYDEGEERNRGNFPPRFSGRQFPNYSSELNVNALELEDSALYLCASSPDRVKGYTFGSGTRLTVV.

This CDR3 reads CSVEVQPASGVEDEQFF. As DNA, the CDR3 is TGCAGCGTTGAAGTACAGCCGGCTAGCGGGGTAGAGGATGAGCAGTTCTTC. The chain links TRBV29-1 to TRBJ2-1, with TRBD2 matching over 9 bases. V lost 1 base to trimming and J lost 8 bases; unmatched junction nucleotides: 15. Germline V gene data show CDR1 as SQVTM and CDR2 as ANQGSEA. The CDR3 runs to 17 residues.

The chain employs TRBV6-6 and TRBJ2-3; D not certain. Trimming removed 1 base at V and 4 bases at J, with 6 bases between. CDR3 length equals 13 residues. Germline V gives CDR1 MNHNY, CDR2 SVGAGI (reference sequence). The CDR3: CASSYLGADTQYF. The CDR3 nucleotides are TGTGCCAGCAGTTACTTGGGCGCAGATACGCAGTATTTT.